The source of this T cell receptor (beta chain) is a study of blood T cell repertoires in COVID-19. As for the study in general: Collection of acute and convalescent COVID-19 samples took place in the United States, Italy and Spain. The cDNA or gDNA used as material had been derived from T cells, B-cell-depleted T cells, or PBMCs.

Original analysis: Estimates of nucleated cell counts were drawn from the amplification of reference gene primers. Clones were sequenced by immunoSEQ multiplex PCR, and TCRdb holds only the in-frame ones, with some missing. Clone size and the V and J calls come from that table; the DNA yielded D and trimming. The data contain about 180,000 clones, about nine tenths of them singletons. CDR1 is SGHDT and CDR2 is YYEEEE in the germline V gene. The CDR3 extends over 16 amino acids. The J segment lost 3 bases and the V segment lost 0 bases, leaving 8 bases of the junction unmatched. The specimen was peripheral blood. The chain recombines TRBV5-6 with TRBJ2-7; 8 nucleotides agree with TRBD1. The receptor comes from a woman in her forties or fifties with acute or convalescent COVID-19. The CDR3 DNA sequence: TGTGCCAGCAGCTTGGGGGCAGGACAGGGAGGCTACGAGCAGTACTTC. Protein product: CASSLGAGQGGYEQYF.